This TCR beta chain was recorded in a study of cytomegalovirus exposure and HLA in healthy donors. Study context: Of over 350 genotyped donors, 81% grouped in the Caucasian-associated ancestry cluster. Notes on the study in general: Most TCR beta V segments were productive about 90% or about 30% of the time in an earlier analysis. The authors confirmed in vitro that a few CMV-associated chains were specific for CMV antigens.

PCR amplification relied on 60 Vbeta primers (plus 13 Jbeta primers). TCRdb's table, derived via immunoSEQ multiplex PCR, lists solely in-frame clones and lacks some. The sample records about 200,000 clones, around 88% being singletons. A remark on this clone: Its matching antigen is unknown.

The TCR originated in a woman in her 30s in good health and CMV-seronegative. The sample was PBMCs.

The CDR3 DNA sequence: TGTGCCAGCAGTGAATCTGGACAGGAGGTCATTCAGTACTTC. Translating gives CASSESGQEVIQYF. V gene TRBV25-1 combines with J gene TRBJ2-4; TRBD1 agrees at 7 bases. The germline CDR1 and CDR2 sequences are MGHDK and SYGVNS. The CDR3 consists of 14 residues. V lost 1 base to trimming and J lost 9 bases; unmatched junction nucleotides: 6.